This TCR beta chain was observed in a study of PD-1 blockade in classical Hodgkin lymphoma. Whole-study findings and limits: Complete responders possessed baseline diversity comparable to newly diagnosed patients.

This clone was counted a few times. Its matching antigen is unknown. The CDR3 consists of 14 residues. Germline lookup yields CDR1 LNHDA and CDR2 SQIVND (reference sequence). Trimming removed 3 bases at V and 2 bases at J, with 8 bases between. Some clones are missing from TCRdb's copy, which holds only in-frame ones; the method was immunoSEQ multiplex PCR. The sample carries 64,000 or so clones, approximately 92% recorded once. Time point described: cycle 4 day 1 (C4D1), after 6 weeks of nivolumab. There was relapse after autologous stem cell transplantation in every patient, and there was variation in brentuximab vedotin exposure.

The receptor was derived from a human donor with classical Hodgkin lymphoma. The chain has TRBV19 and TRBJ1-5, with D tentatively TRBD1 (5 bases). The material sequenced was peripheral blood mononuclear cells (PBMCs), taken before the fourth cycle of nivolumab. CDR3 loop: CASSIQGGNQPQHF. CDR3 nucleotide sequence: TGTGCCAGTAGTATTCAGGGCGGCAATCAGCCCCAGCATTTT. Looking up the rest from reference TRBV19 and TRBJ1-5 gives the full variable domain: DGGITQSPKYLFRKEGQNVTLSCEQNLNHDAMYWYRQDPGQGLRLIYYSQIVNDFQKGDIAEGYSVSREKKESFPLTVTSAQKNPTAFYLCASSIQGGNQPQHFGDGTRLSIL.